The 4 T cell receptor beta chains reported below all come from one sample, sequenced in a study of regulatory T cells in long-lasting Graves disease. iRepertoire HTBI primers and Arm-PCR of CDR3 regions built TCR beta libraries. TCRdb reanalysed the multiplex PCR reads using MiXCR and keeps one entry per CDR3 protein. The sample has roughly 520,000 distinct CDR3 sequences; 9.5% to 15% are singletons. Specified time point: newly diagnosed GD, antithyroid drugs for less than 3 months. From PBMCs, RNA was extracted and then used to make the TCR library. These data also formed part of another study, on T cells in Graves' hyperthyroidism and ophthalmopathy.

Sequencing was performed on peripheral blood mononuclear cells (PBMCs), taken at new diagnosis, from a patient treated with antithyroid drugs. These TCRs come from a woman aged 25 to 39 with Graves disease.

This chain uses TRBV24-1 with TRBJ1-5, with a possible D match to TRBD1 (6 bases). The V end was cut by 3 bases, the J end by 7 bases, with 18 bases between. The V gene's germline CDR1 is KGHDR and CDR2 SFDVKD. CDR3 length: 16 amino acids. The CDR3 DNA reads as TGTGCCACCAGTGATGCTTCTACAGGGCCGGGGCAGCCCCAGCATTTT. As protein: CATSDASTGPGQPQHF.

This rearrangement joins TRBV6-1 to TRBJ2-1, with D tentatively TRBD1 (6 bases). The CDR3 spans 12 residues. In germline, CDR1 is MNHNS, CDR2 SASEGT. V lost 10 bases to trimming and J lost 8 bases, with 15 bases between them. The CDR3 DNA follows: TGTGCCACAGGGGTCAGTCGGGATGAGCAGTTCTTC. Its translation is CATGVSRDEQFF.

The V call is TRBV6-2 or TRBV6-3, the J call TRBJ2-3, with unresolved D. The V end lost 2 bases, the J end lost 5 bases, and 8 bases lay between the germline ends. Germline V gives CDR1 MNHEY, CDR2 SVGEGT. This CDR3 has 13 amino acids. The CDR3 bases are TGTGCCAGCAGTTACAGGGATGTAGATACGCAGTATTTT. Translated: CASSYRDVDTQYF.

The table lists this clonotype with many counts. The rearrangement links TRBV20-1 to TRBJ2-1; 9 bases fit TRBD2. The CDR3 consists of 17 residues. After removal of 1 base from V and 2 bases from J, the junction contained 9 bases not matched to a gene. Per the germline V gene, CDR1 is DFQATT and CDR2 is SNEGSKA (reference sequence). The CDR3 coding sequence is TGCAGTGCTAGAGTATTTAAGACTAGCGGAGCCTACAATGAGCAGTTCTTC. It encodes CSARVFKTSGAYNEQFF.